This TCR beta chain emerged from a study of T cells after yellow fever vaccination. General study results and limits: The secondary T-cell response peaked on day 5, not day 15, but was weaker.

Note on this clonotype: Its specificity is not known.

This CDR3 is 17 amino acids long. Trimming stripped 5 bases from V and 0 bases from J, with 16 bases between. TCRdb ran MiXCR on the 5' RACE reads and lists one entry per CDR3 protein. The profile shows 300,000 to 350,000 distinct CDR3 sequences, about 10% of them singletons. The clonotype originates from a man aged 18-30 years who received the YFV17D yellow fever vaccine. The chain has TRBV12-3 or TRBV12-4 and TRBJ1-4; D is perhaps TRBD1 (5 bases). The source material was CD4+ T cells sorted from PBMCs, sampled 45 days after the yellow fever booster vaccination. Here the CDR3 reads CASSPEGEIATNEKLFF. The DNA of the CDR3 is TGTGCCAGCAGTCCCGAAGGGGAAATTGCAACTAATGAAAAACTGTTTTTT.